The 16 T cell receptor beta chains reported below all come from one sample, sequenced in a study of blood T cell repertoires in COVID-19. Method: immunoSEQ multiplex PCR; TCRdb's copy keeps in-frame clones and lacks some. The sample lists roughly 150,000 clones, roughly four fifths seen once, with approximately 9.9% in the top ten. The sample was peripheral blood. These receptors were collected from a man aged 55 to 70 with active or convalescent COVID-19.

V and J are TRBV19 and TRBJ2-7; 7 bases align to TRBD1. With V trimmed by 10 bases and J by 5 bases, 11 bases remained unmatched. The CDR3 loop spans 13 amino acids. In germline, CDR1 is LNHDA, CDR2 SQIVND (reference sequence). CDR3 sequence reads: CATRETGSHEQYF. DNA of the CDR3: TGTGCCACTAGGGAGACAGGGAGCCACGAGCAGTACTTC.

The V gene is TRBV3-1 (or the pseudogene TRBV3-2), the J gene TRBJ2-1; D is ambiguous. The CDR3 is made up of 12 amino acids. With 2 bases removed from V and 9 bases from J, the gap between germline ends came to 8 bases. Per germline, CDR1 LGHDT and CDR2 YNNKEL (reference sequence). Here the CDR3 reads CASSQFNREQFF. Written as DNA, the CDR3 is TGTGCCAGCAGCCAATTTAATCGTGAGCAGTTCTTC.

The rearrangement joins TRBV6-5 to TRBJ2-7, with D tentatively TRBD2 (5 bases). CDR3 length: 13 amino acids. V shed 7 bases and J shed 2 bases, with 12 bases lying between them. Germline values: CDR1 MNHEY, CDR2 SVGAGI. The CDR3 spells CASKRTSTYEQYF. The CDR3 bases are TGTGCCAGCAAACGGACTTCGACCTACGAGCAGTACTTC.

Ten or more counts support this clone. The genes are TRBV18 and TRBJ2-5; D is perhaps TRBD1 (6 bases). The CDR3 length is 17 residues. Germline V gives CDR1 KGHSH, CDR2 LQKENI. Trimming pared 4 bases from V and 3 bases from J, leaving 21 bases between. CDR3 bases: TGTGCCAGCTCACGTCAGGGGAGTCGAGGTTCGAAAGAGACCCAGTACTTC. Its translation is CASSRQGSRGSKETQYF.

This clone was seen a few times. The J gene is TRBJ1-5, the V gene TRBV15, with TRBD1 as a possible D gene (5 bases). The CDR3 consists of 14 residues. The V gene lost 5 bases and the J gene lost 2 bases, with 10 bases spanning the gap. The germline gives CDR1 LNHNV, CDR2 YYDKDF (reference sequence). The CDR3 reads CATSQGKGNQPQHF. The CDR3 coding sequence is TGTGCCACCAGCCAGGGAAAAGGCAATCAGCCCCAGCATTTT.

J is TRBJ1-1 and V is TRBV5-1; D is undetermined. Germline lookup yields CDR1 SGHRS and CDR2 YFSETQ. V was pared by 4 bases and J by 2 bases, with 12 bases between. The CDR3 runs to 14 residues. CDR3 nucleotide sequence: TGCGCCAGCAGCCCGGGAACGGATAACACTGAAGCTTTCTTT. This sequence encodes CASSPGTDNTEAFF. The entire variable domain, with the rest obtained from reference TRBV5-1 and TRBJ1-1, is as follows: KAGVTQTPRYLIKTRGQQVTLSCSPISGHRSVSWYQQTPGQGLQFLFEYFSETQRNKGNFPGRFSGRQFSNSRSEMNVSTLELGDSALYLCASSPGTDNTEAFFGQGTRLTVV.

Regarding this clone: This sample also contains other DNA sequences that code for the same CDR3. The rearrangement uses TRBV14 and TRBJ2-1; 7 bases fit TRBD1. The germline V gene encodes CDR1 SGHDN and CDR2 FVKESK. V was pared by 4 bases and J by 9 bases, with 9 bases of the junction left unmatched. CDR3 length: 14 residues. CDR3 coding DNA: TGTGCCAGCAGCCGAGGACAGGTCGTGGGTGAGCAGTTCTTC. It yields the protein CASSRGQVVGEQFF.

The V call is TRBV12-3 or TRBV12-4, the J call TRBJ1-5; perhaps TRBD1 as D (6 bases). V was shortened by 5 bases and J by 6 bases, with 11 bases between the two germline ends. The CDR3 is made up of 13 amino acids. The CDR3 region is CASSQQGGQPQHF. In DNA, the CDR3 is TGTGCCAGCAGTCAACAGGGTGGTCAGCCCCAGCATTTT.

The CDR3: CASSQGVENTEAFF. In DNA, the CDR3 is TGTGCCAGCAGCCAAGGAGTAGAGAACACTGAAGCTTTCTTT. This sequence joins TRBV3-1 (or the pseudogene TRBV3-2) and TRBJ1-1; D is unclear. The CDR3 covers 14 residues. Trimming removed 1 base at V and 1 base at J, with 7 bases between. Germline loops: CDR1 LGHDT, CDR2 YNNKEL (reference sequence).

This clone was seen a handful of times. In DNA form, the CDR3 reads TGTGCCACCAGTGATTTCCTAGCGGGGTACAATGAGCAGTTCTTC. It encodes CATSDFLAGYNEQFF. The chain couples TRBV24-1 to TRBJ2-1, with 9 bases matching TRBD2. The CDR3 totals 15 residues. Per germline, CDR1 KGHDR and CDR2 SFDVKD. V shed 1 base, J shed 4 bases, and the junction held 1 base outside the gene matches.

The chain employs TRBV7-3 and TRBJ2-1, with 8 bases aligning to TRBD2. CDR1 SGHTA and CDR2 FQGTGA come from the germline V gene. V was pared by 3 bases and J by 5 bases, with 6 bases of the junction left unmatched. The CDR3 covers 15 residues. The CDR3 coding sequence is TGTGCCAGCAGCTTCACCGGGACTAGGAACAATGAGCAGTTCTTC. Its translation: CASSFTGTRNNEQFF.

This chain connects TRBV5-1 to TRBJ1-3; possibly TRBD1 for D (6 bases). Germline values: CDR1 SGHRS, CDR2 YFSETQ. This CDR3 has 16 amino acids. Deletions cut 0 bases from V and 2 bases from J, with 12 bases between. The CDR3: CASSLDGGQTGNTIYF. The CDR3 DNA follows: TGCGCCAGCAGCTTGGACGGGGGGCAGACTGGAAACACCATATATTTT.

This clone turned up a few times. The CDR3 DNA reads TGCGCCAGCAGCTTGCAGTCCGGGGGGCGCCGAGAGACCCAGTACTTC. Translated: CASSLQSGGRRETQYF. J is TRBJ2-5 and V is TRBV5-1; D perhaps matches TRBD2 (7 bases). Germline values: CDR1 SGHRS, CDR2 YFSETQ. The V end was cut by 1 base, the J end by 4 bases, with 17 bases between. The CDR3 extends over 16 amino acids.

The chain employs TRBV5-1 and TRBJ2-7; a weak D match, TRBD1 (5 bases). This CDR3 is built from 13 residues. Germline V gives CDR1 SGHRS, CDR2 YFSETQ. V lost 2 bases and J 4 bases, leaving 10 bases between the germline ends. The CDR3 loop is CASSFKGEYEQYF. In DNA, the CDR3 is TGCGCCAGCAGCTTCAAAGGGGAATACGAGCAGTACTTC.

J is TRBJ1-5 and V is TRBV5-8; 9 bases match TRBD1. The V gene's germline CDR1 is SGHTS and CDR2 YDEGEE. V shed 4 bases and J 7 bases; nucleotides not matched to a gene: 9. The length of the CDR3 is 15 residues. The CDR3 DNA reads as TGTGCCAGCAGCCTCGAGGACAGGGGCGGGCAGCCCCAGCATTTT. Its protein is CASSLEDRGGQPQHF.

The V call is TRBV15, the J call TRBJ2-7, with 8 bases identical to TRBD1. J gave up 9 bases and V 0 bases, and 13 bases lay outside the gene matches. This CDR3 is built from 16 residues. From germline, CDR1 is LNHNV and CDR2 YYDKDF (reference sequence). The CDR3 nucleotides read TGTGCCACCAGCAGAGATATCCCCGACAGGGGAGCTGTGCAGTACTTC. Amino acids: CATSRDIPDRGAVQYF.